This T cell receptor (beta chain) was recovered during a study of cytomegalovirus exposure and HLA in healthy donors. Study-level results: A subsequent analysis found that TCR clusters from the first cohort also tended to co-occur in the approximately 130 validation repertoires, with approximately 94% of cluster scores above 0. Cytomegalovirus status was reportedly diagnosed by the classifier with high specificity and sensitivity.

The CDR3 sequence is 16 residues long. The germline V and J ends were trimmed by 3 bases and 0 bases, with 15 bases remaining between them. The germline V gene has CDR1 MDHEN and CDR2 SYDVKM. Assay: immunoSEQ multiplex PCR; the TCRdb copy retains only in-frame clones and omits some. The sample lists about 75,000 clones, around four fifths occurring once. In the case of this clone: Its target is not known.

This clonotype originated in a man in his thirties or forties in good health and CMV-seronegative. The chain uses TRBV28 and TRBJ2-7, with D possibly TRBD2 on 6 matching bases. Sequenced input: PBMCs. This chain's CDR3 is CASSFLRAGSSYEQYF. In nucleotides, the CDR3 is TGTGCCAGCAGTTTTCTGCGGGCGGGGAGCTCCTACGAGCAGTACTTC.